Following are 21 T cell receptor beta chains from one sample sequenced in a study of cytomegalovirus exposure and HLA in healthy donors. Primers included in the PCR were 60 Vbeta and 13 Jbeta primers. Measured with immunoSEQ multiplex PCR; TCRdb has only the in-frame clones, and not every one. The sample data list 75,000 to 95,000 clones. The specimen sequenced was PBMCs. The receptors stem from a woman aged 55-70 years in good health and CMV-seronegative.

Worth noting for this clone: Other DNA sequences from this sample encode an identical CDR3 as well. This chain connects TRBV18 to TRBJ1-1; TRBD1 might be the D (5 bases). The CDR3 sequence is 13 residues long. V was shortened by 3 bases and J by 2 bases, with 7 bases between the two germline ends. CDR1 and CDR2 from the germline V gene are KGHSH and LQKENI. As DNA, the CDR3 is TGTGCCAGCTCACCTCAGGGCAACACTGAAGCTTTCTTT. Translating it yields CASSPQGNTEAFF.

V usage is TRBV30 and J usage is TRBJ2-5; TRBD2 aligns across 12 bases. The germline gives CDR1 GTSNPN, CDR2 SVGIG (reference sequence). This CDR3 is 17 amino acids long. Trimming cost V 1 base and J 4 bases; bases outside gene matches: 10. The CDR3 bases are TGTGCCTGGAGTGCCTGGTCGATGACTAGCGGGAGAGAGACCCAGTACTTC. It encodes CAWSAWSMTSGRETQYF.

V and J are TRBV6-6 and TRBJ1-2, with D unresolved. The V gene lost 5 bases and the J gene lost 3 bases, with 10 bases spanning the gap. CDR1 and CDR2 from the germline V gene are MNHNY and SVGAGI (reference sequence). The CDR3 loop spans 13 amino acids. This chain's CDR3 is CASSQDIYYGYTF. The CDR3 DNA follows: TGTGCCAGCAGTCAAGACATATACTATGGCTACACCTTC.

The chain links TRBV7-2 to TRBJ1-2; tentative D call: TRBD1 (5 bases). This CDR3 has 16 residues. Trimming took off 3 bases at V and 3 bases at J, with 17 bases between the two ends. Per germline, CDR1 SGHTA and CDR2 FQGNSA. The CDR3 region has the DNA TGTGCCAGCAGCTTCAGGCTAGGGGAAGGCGACTATGGCTACACCTTC. Its protein is CASSFRLGEGDYGYTF.

The chain has TRBV19 and TRBJ1-5, with D unclear. The ends were cut back, 2 bases at V and 6 bases at J, with 5 bases in the middle. The CDR3 totals 12 residues. Per germline, CDR1 LNHDA and CDR2 SQIVND (reference sequence). Here the CDR3 reads CASSISFQPQHF. CDR3 sequence (DNA): TGTGCCAGTAGTATATCGTTTCAGCCCCAGCATTTT.

This chain links TRBV2 with TRBJ2-5; TRBD2 aligns across 9 bases. This CDR3 has 13 amino acids. Germline CDR1 is SNHLY and CDR2 is FYNNEI. Trimming removed 6 bases from V and 5 bases from J; junction bases left unmatched: 4. CDR3 protein: CASSFSGSETQYF. CDR3 coding DNA: TGTGCCAGCAGCTTTAGCGGGAGCGAGACCCAGTACTTC.

This chain uses TRBV7-2 with TRBJ2-1, with no clear D. CDR3 size: 11 residues. With 5 bases removed from V and 6 bases from J, the gap between germline ends came to 5 bases. Germline V gene data show CDR1 as SGHTA and CDR2 as FQGNSA. CDR3 sequence reads: CASSPFNEQFF. For the CDR3, the DNA is TGTGCCAGCAGCCCTTTCAATGAGCAGTTCTTC.

The V call is TRBV2, the J call TRBJ2-5; possibly TRBD2 for D (7 bases). Trimming left V 4 bases short and J 2 bases short, with 17 bases between. There are 16 residues in the CDR3. CDR1 SNHLY and CDR2 FYNNEI come from the germline V gene. CDR3 region: CASSGGGGGLQETQYF. As DNA, the CDR3 is TGTGCCAGCAGTGGGGGGGGCGGGGGACTACAAGAGACCCAGTACTTC. The full variable domain, completed using reference TRBV2 and TRBJ2-5, is EPEVTQTPSHQVTQMGQEVILRCVPISNHLYFYWYRQILGQKVEFLVSFYNNEISEKSEIFDDQFSVERPDGSNFTLKIRSTKLEDSAMYFCASSGGGGGLQETQYFGPGTRLLVL.

The rearrangement uses TRBV6-5 and TRBJ2-5, with 9 bases aligning to TRBD1. The J call may be incorrect, as the DNA end agrees better with TRBJ2-7. Germline values: CDR1 MNHEY, CDR2 SVGAGI. The CDR3 runs to 15 residues. CDR3 sequence (DNA): TGTGCCAGCAGTCCCGGGACAGGGAGAGCCTACGAGCAGTACTTC. Its translation is CASSPGTGRAYEQYF.

The chain uses TRBV27 and TRBJ2-1, with 7 bases fitting TRBD2. V lost 2 bases and J lost 6; bases outside the gene matches: 10. CDR1 and CDR2 from the germline V gene are MNHEY and SMNVEV (reference sequence). The CDR3 sequence is 16 residues long. For the CDR3, the DNA is TGTGCCAGCAGTTTAGGCGGCGGGAGAGTCGGCAATGAGCAGTTCTTC. Translated: CASSLGGGRVGNEQFF.

CDR3 protein: CASKIGRVYEQYF. The CDR3 region has the DNA TGTGCCAGCAAGATAGGCAGGGTCTACGAGCAGTACTTC. This chain links TRBV28 with TRBJ2-7; tentative D call: TRBD1 (5 bases). CDR1 and CDR2 (germline): MDHEN, SYDVKM. The germline V and J ends were trimmed by 7 bases and 3 bases, with 13 bases remaining between them. The CDR3 totals 13 residues.

The chain has TRBV2 and TRBJ2-6, with 12 bases matching TRBD2. V shed 7 bases and J 2 bases; nucleotides not matched to a gene: 3. CDR1 and CDR2 from the germline V gene are SNHLY and FYNNEI. The CDR3 is 16 amino acids. The CDR3 reads CASNGLAGTGANVLTF. The CDR3 DNA reads as TGTGCCAGCAATGGACTAGCGGGAACTGGGGCCAACGTCCTGACTTTC.

The chain joins TRBV5-1 to TRBJ1-1, with 7 nucleotides matching TRBD1. Looked up from germline, CDR1 is SGHRS and CDR2 is YFSETQ. The junction had 12 bases not matched to a gene; V was cut back by 0 bases and J by 7 bases. The CDR3 sequence is 16 residues long. CDR3 sequence: CASSLGTGFEGNEAFF. As DNA, the CDR3 is TGCGCCAGCAGCTTGGGGACAGGATTTGAAGGAAATGAAGCTTTCTTT.

J is TRBJ2-2 and V is TRBV30, with 7 bases aligning to TRBD2. CDR1 is GTSNPN, CDR2 SVGIG, per germline (reference sequence). The J segment lost 4 bases and the V segment lost 2 bases, leaving 7 bases of the junction unmatched. This CDR3 is built from 15 residues. CDR3 sequence (DNA): TGTGCCTGGAGTCATGGGGCTAGCGGCACCGGGGAGCTGTTTTTT. It codes for CAWSHGASGTGELFF.

This chain links TRBV9 with TRBJ2-1, with 12 bases identical to TRBD2. This CDR3 comprises 15 residues. The junction had 5 bases not matched to a gene; V was cut back by 1 base and J by 9 bases. CDR1 is SGDLS and CDR2 is YYNGEE in the germline V gene. CDR3 bases: TGTGCCAGCAGCGTACAGACTAGCGGGAGCGGTGAGCAGTTCTTC. Translated, it gives CASSVQTSGSGEQFF. The full variable domain, in which reference TRBV9 and TRBJ2-1 provide the parts outside the CDR3, is DSGVTQTPKHLITATGQRVTLRCSPRSGDLSVYWYQQSLDQGLQFLIQYYNGEERAKGNILERFSAQQFPDLHSELNLSSLELGDSALYFCASSVQTSGSGEQFFGPGTRLTVL.

This chain uses TRBV6-4 with TRBJ1-5, with D hard to call. Germline V gives CDR1 MRHNA, CDR2 SNTAGT. This CDR3 spans 16 amino acids. V was shortened by 5 bases and J by 1 base, with 15 bases between the two germline ends. The CDR3 region is CASSLATGVSNQPQHF. The CDR3 bases are TGTGCCAGCAGTCTTGCGACCGGAGTCAGCAATCAGCCCCAGCATTTT.

This rearrangement joins TRBV6-6 to TRBJ2-7; D is possibly TRBD2 (6 bases). Germline CDR1 and CDR2: MNHNY and SVGAGI (reference sequence). This CDR3 spans 14 amino acids. V shed 6 bases and J shed 3 bases, with 15 bases lying between them. This CDR3 reads CASSGFGGDYEQYF. The CDR3 coding sequence is TGTGCCAGCAGCGGATTCGGCGGGGACTACGAGCAGTACTTC.

V is TRBV2 and J is TRBJ2-3; 13 bases match TRBD2. The CDR3 totals 16 residues. V lost 5 bases, J lost 6 bases, and 8 bases stayed unmatched. Germline V gene data show CDR1 as SNHLY and CDR2 as FYNNEI. The CDR3 nucleotides read TGTGCCAGCAGTAGCGGACTAGCGGGGGCCGGGGATACGCAGTATTTT. Translating gives CASSSGLAGAGDTQYF.

The J gene is TRBJ2-7, the V gene TRBV28, with unresolved D. Per germline, CDR1 MDHEN and CDR2 SYDVKM. V was trimmed by 8 bases and J by 5 bases, leaving 19 bases between them. The CDR3 contains 14 residues. CDR3 bases: TGTGCCAGCTACAAGTCGGGTGGTTTTGACGAGCAGTACTTC. This gives the protein CASYKSGGFDEQYF.

The chain uses TRBV7-2 and TRBJ2-7, with TRBD2 matching 9 bases. Germline V gene lookup returns CDR1 SGHTA and CDR2 FQGNSA. The CDR3 consists of 16 residues. Trimming took 0 bases from V and 3 from J; bases not matched to a gene: 6. CDR3 sequence (DNA): TGTGCCAGCAGCTTAGCGCCAGCGGGAGGACTCTACGAGCAGTACTTC. Amino acid sequence: CASSLAPAGGLYEQYF. The whole variable domain, filled in from reference TRBV7-2 and TRBJ2-7, reads GAGVSQSPSNKVTEKGKDVELRCDPISGHTALYWYRQSLGQGLEFLIYFQGNSAPDKSGLPSDRFSAERTGGSVSTLTIQRTQQEDSAVYLCASSLAPAGGLYEQYFGPGTRLTVT.

The CDR3 here is CASSPTSGARTDTQYF. DNA of the CDR3: TGTGCCAGCAGCCCGACTAGCGGGGCCCGCACAGATACGCAGTATTTT. The V gene is TRBV7-6, the J gene TRBJ2-3, with 11 positions matching TRBD2. The V and J ends lost 5 bases and 1 base, in that order; junction bases with no gene match: 5. The CDR3 loop spans 16 amino acids. In germline, CDR1 is SGHVS, CDR2 FNYEAQ.